These T cell receptor beta chains were read from a single sample in a study of blood T cells in healthy people across ages. TCRdb passed the 5' RACE reads through MiXCR, listing each CDR3 protein once. This table holds some 850,000 distinct CDR3 sequences, around 25% found once. This sample also belongs to another study, concerning T cells of mothers and their children.

The sequencing input was blood. These receptors originate from a boy aged 10-17 years in good health. The CDR3 runs from the conserved cysteine through the conserved F or W. Fields, in order: D gene, J gene, V gene, clone size, CDR3 protein, CDR3 DNA. A D gene is named only where the DNA matches it firmly. Part of the rows lack a size; the others show once, few, many or a class for expanded clones.

>TRBD1|TRBJ2-7|TRBV9|.
CASSVAGTGLVEQYF
TGTGCCAGCAGCGTAGCGGGGACAGGACTGGTCGAGCAGTACTTC
>TRBD2|TRBJ2-7|TRBV25-1|few
CASSEGRGRDEQYF
TGTGCCAGCAGTGAGGGGAGGGGCCGGGACGAGCAGTACTTC
>.|TRBJ1-2|TRBV19|.
CASSIGRADHGYTF
TGTGCCAGTAGTATAGGGAGGGCAGACCATGGCTACACCTTC
>.|TRBJ2-7|TRBV11-2|few
CASRLPKLYYEQYF
TGTGCCAGCAGACTACCAAAATTATACTACGAGCAGTACTTC
>TRBD1|TRBJ1-6|TRBV15|few
CATSETPRGQGNNSPLHF
TGTGCCACCAGCGAAACTCCTCGTGGACAGGGAAATAATTCACCCCTCCACTTT
>.|TRBJ2-7|TRBV15|few
CATSSGIMDSEQYF
TGTGCCACCAGCAGTGGGATTATGGACTCCGAGCAGTACTTC
>.|TRBJ2-5|TRBV12-3/TRBV12-4|few
CASSLLRRMETQYF
TGTGCCAGCAGTTTGCTGAGGAGAATGGAGACCCAGTACTTC
>.|TRBJ2-1|TRBV5-1|few
CASSPQPQNNEQFF
TGCGCCAGCAGCCCCCAGCCACAAAACAATGAGCAGTTCTTC
>.|TRBJ2-5|TRBV3-1|many
CASSRQSETQYF
TGTGCCAGCAGCCGACAGTCGGAGACCCAGTACTTC
>.|TRBJ2-1|TRBV2|once
CASSERAHPYNEQFF
TGTGCCAGCAGTGAAAGGGCCCACCCCTACAATGAGCAGTTCTTC
>.|TRBJ2-3|TRBV24-1|.
CATSDPDSFTDTQYF
TGTGCCACCAGTGACCCGGACAGCTTCACAGATACGCAGTATTTT
>.|TRBJ1-1|TRBV30|few
CAWSVRYTNTEAFF
TGTGCCTGGAGTGTACGGTACACGAACACTGAAGCTTTCTTT
>.|TRBJ2-1|TRBV6-6|once
CASSYFFGSYNEQFF
TGTGCCAGCAGTTATTTTTTCGGCTCCTACAATGAGCAGTTCTTC
>.|TRBJ2-5|TRBV6-2/TRBV6-3|.
CASSTIETQYF
TGTGCCAGCAGTACTATAGAGACCCAGTACTTC
>TRBD2|TRBJ2-3|TRBV12-3/TRBV12-4|.
CASRIAGKGDTQYF
TGTGCCAGCAGGATAGCGGGAAAGGGAGATACGCAGTATTTT
>TRBD2|TRBJ2-5|TRBV6-5|.
CASSYGSGGPIQETQYF
TGTGCCAGCAGTTACGGTAGCGGGGGACCCATCCAAGAGACCCAGTACTTC
>.|TRBJ2-1|TRBV20-1|.
CSARDYRSYNEQFF
TGCAGTGCTAGAGATTACCGCTCCTACAATGAGCAGTTCTTC
>TRBD1|TRBJ2-3|TRBV5-5|.
CASSLTGFQPDTQYF
TGTGCCAGCAGCCTGACAGGGTTCCAGCCAGATACGCAGTATTTT
>.|TRBJ2-2|TRBV29-1|.
CSVGQGTNTGELFF
TGCAGCGTTGGTCAGGGAACGAACACCGGGGAGCTGTTTTTT
>TRBD2|TRBJ2-1|TRBV4-2|.
CASSQGLGTSGNEQFF
TGTGCCAGCAGCCAAGGACTCGGGACTAGCGGCAATGAGCAGTTCTTC
>TRBD1|TRBJ2-7|TRBV20-1|.
CSASDRVIFEQYF
TGCAGTGCTAGTGACAGGGTGATTTTCGAGCAGTACTTC
>.|TRBJ1-1|TRBV13|once
CASSLVLSSNTEAFF
TGTGCCAGCAGCTTAGTGTTGAGCTCGAACACTGAAGCTTTCTTT
>.|TRBJ2-7|TRBV18|few
CASSAGTFYEQYF
TGTGCCAGCTCAGCCGGGACATTCTACGAGCAGTACTTC
>.|TRBJ2-1|TRBV3-1|few
CASSQEFRDASYNEQFF
TGTGCCAGCAGCCAAGAGTTTAGGGACGCCTCCTACAATGAGCAGTTCTTC
>.|TRBJ2-1|TRBV12-5|few
CASALFMAGKQFF
TGTGCTAGTGCCCTGTTTATGGCGGGGAAGCAGTTCTTC
>TRBD1|TRBJ2-3|TRBV4-2|few
CASSQELVVRGPDTQYF
TGTGCCAGCAGCCAAGAATTGGTGGTAAGGGGGCCAGATACGCAGTATTTT
>.|TRBJ1-6|TRBV30|.
CAWSEDRPLHF
TGTGCCTGGAGCGAGGACAGACCCCTCCACTTT
>.|TRBJ1-5|TRBV20-1|.
CSAKVGNQPQHF
TGCAGTGCTAAGGTGGGAAATCAGCCCCAGCATTTT
>.|TRBJ2-1|TRBV3-1|.
CASSQEGRAYNEQFF
TGTGCCAGCAGCCAAGAAGGTAGGGCTTACAATGAGCAGTTCTTC
>TRBD2|TRBJ2-3|TRBV5-1|few
CASSRLAGAPQDTQYF
TGCGCCAGCAGCAGACTAGCGGGGGCCCCACAAGATACGCAGTATTTT
>.|TRBJ2-5|TRBV28|.
CASSPWGFGETQYF
TGTGCCAGCAGTCCCTGGGGCTTCGGAGAGACCCAGTACTTC
>.|TRBJ2-6|TRBV20-1|few
CSARGPTHGANVLTF
TGCAGTGCTAGAGGCCCGACCCACGGGGCCAACGTCCTGACTTTC
>.|TRBJ2-2|TRBV4-2|few
CASSQVGGLTGELFF
TGTGCCAGCAGCCAAGTCGGGGGGCTTACCGGGGAGCTGTTTTTT
>.|TRBJ2-3|TRBV14|few
CASSQPGTTSTDTQYF
TGTGCCAGCAGCCAACCCGGGACCACTAGCACAGATACGCAGTATTTT
>.|TRBJ1-3|TRBV19|few
CASSRPRESGNTIYF
TGTGCCAGTAGTAGGCCTCGGGAATCGGGAAACACCATATATTTT
>TRBD2|TRBJ2-1|TRBV4-2|many
CASSLGLAATQFF
TGTGCCAGCAGCTTGGGACTAGCGGCGACGCAGTTCTTC
>.|TRBJ2-3|TRBV9|few
CASSDTADTQYF
TGTGCCAGCAGCGATACAGCAGATACGCAGTATTTT